This entry lists 11 T cell receptor beta chains sequenced from one sample in a study of T cells in Graves' hyperthyroidism and ophthalmopathy. Using RNA transcripts as the source, TCR beta CDR3 regions were amplified. HTBI primers were the set used in a first-round RT-PCR of the TCR CDR3. TCRdb passed the multiplex PCR reads through MiXCR, listing each CDR3 protein once. The table includes hundreds of thousands of distinct CDR3 sequences, about 15% detected once. The sequenced material came from blood. Source of these receptors: a young man with Graves' ophthalmopathy.

This clonotype occurred a few times. This could be a read error, since a much larger clone is one nucleotide away. J is TRBJ2-3 and V is TRBV5-8, with 9 nucleotides matching TRBD2. This CDR3 is 16 amino acids long. CDR1 SGHTS and CDR2 YDEGEE come from the germline V gene. With V trimmed by 7 bases and J by 0 bases, 9 bases remained unmatched. The CDR3, as DNA: TGTGCCAGCGGCAGATGGACTAGCGCCAGCACAGATACGCAGTATTTT. Translating gives CASGRWTSASTDTQYF. Using reference TRBV5-8 and TRBJ2-3 for the parts outside the CDR3, the full variable domain is EAGVTQSPTHLIKTRGQQATLRCSPISGHTSVYWYQQALGLGLQFLLWYDEGEERNRGNFPPRFSGRQFPNYSSELNVNALELEDSALYLCASGRWTSASTDTQYFGPGTRLTVL.

The table lists this clonotype with many counts. CDR3 in DNA: TGCAGTGCTAGGCTGGGCGGGATTGGTGACACAGATACGCAGTATTTT. Translated, it gives CSARLGGIGDTDTQYF. The chain employs TRBV20-1 and TRBJ2-3; D is possibly TRBD2 (6 bases). CDR3 length: 16 amino acids. Trimming stripped 3 bases from V and 2 bases from J, with 18 bases between. Germline CDR1 DFQATT, CDR2 SNEGSKA (reference sequence).

Ten or more counts support this clonotype. This chain joins TRBV2 and TRBJ2-1; D perhaps matches TRBD2 (5 bases). CDR3 length: 14 amino acids. Per the germline V gene, CDR1 is SNHLY and CDR2 is FYNNEI. The germline V and J ends were trimmed by 7 bases and 4 bases, with 14 bases remaining between them. CDR3 loop: CASIRTPDYNEQFF. In DNA form, the CDR3 reads TGTGCCAGCATACGGACTCCAGATTACAATGAGCAGTTCTTC.

The table lists this clonotype with a few counts. The chain is built from TRBV4-1 and TRBJ2-1; 11 bases agree with TRBD2. V gave up 1 base and J gave up 8 bases; unmatched junction bases: 10. The germline V gene encodes CDR1 MGHRA and CDR2 YSYEKL. The CDR3 contains 17 residues. The CDR3 loop is CASSQGYRTSGHDEQFF. The DNA of the CDR3 is TGCGCCAGCAGCCAAGGCTATCGGACTAGCGGGCACGATGAGCAGTTCTTC.

This rearrangement joins TRBV12-3 or TRBV12-4 to TRBJ2-1, with D maybe TRBD2 (5 bases). V lost 6 bases to trimming and J lost 7 bases, with 16 bases between them. The CDR3 runs to 14 residues. The CDR3: CASRWASRGNEQFF. In DNA, the CDR3 is TGTGCCAGCAGGTGGGCCTCCCGAGGGAATGAGCAGTTCTTC.

This clonotype occurred many times. This chain links TRBV7-2 with TRBJ2-2; no clear D gene. CDR1 and CDR2 (germline): SGHTA, FQGNSA. The CDR3 spans 14 residues. The germline V and J ends were trimmed by 5 bases and 2 bases, with 9 bases remaining between them. DNA of the CDR3: TGTGCCAGCAGCCCTCAGATCAACACCGGGGAGCTGTTTTTT. This codes for CASSPQINTGELFF.

At least ten counts were recorded for this clonotype. The rearrangement uses TRBV12-3 or TRBV12-4 and TRBJ1-1; unclear D gene. V was shortened by 6 bases and J by 3 bases, with 11 bases between the two germline ends. This CDR3 comprises 13 residues. The CDR3 is CASSPGLYTEAFF. The CDR3 nucleotides read TGTGCCAGCAGCCCGGGGTTGTACACTGAAGCTTTCTTT.

This clonotype occurred many times. CDR3: CASRPQFDISRGGTQYF. CDR3 DNA sequence: TGTGCCAGCAGACCCCAATTCGACATTTCGAGGGGGGGGACCCAGTACTTC. V is TRBV12-3 or TRBV12-4 and J is TRBJ2-5, with D perhaps matching TRBD2 (7 bases). The CDR3 length is 17 residues. V was clipped by 6 bases and J by 7 bases, with 27 bases between them.

Only a few counts were recorded for this clonotype. The chain uses TRBV3-1 and TRBJ2-5; the match to TRBD1 covers 10 bases. The CDR3 runs 14 residues. Looked up from germline, CDR1 is LGHDT and CDR2 is YNNKEL (reference sequence). V was clipped by 4 bases and J by 7 bases; unmatched bases: 6. The DNA for the CDR3 is TGTGCCAGCAGCCGACAGGGGGCCTGGGCGACCCAGTACTTC. This sequence encodes CASSRQGAWATQYF.

This clonotype was counted ten times or more. The chain joins TRBV11-2 to TRBJ1-2, with unresolved D. Germline-derived CDR1 and CDR2 are SGHAT and FQNNGV. Trimming pared 5 bases from V and 5 bases from J, leaving 18 bases between. This CDR3 has 15 residues. DNA of the CDR3: TGTGCCAGCAGCCCCTCGGGTCTCCAAAGTTATGGCTACACCTTC. Its protein product is CASSPSGLQSYGYTF.

This clonotype was counted between two and nine times. The genes are TRBV7-8 and TRBJ2-7; 10 bases agree with TRBD2. V dropped 2 bases and J dropped 4; count of bases not matched to a gene: 11. Germline CDR1 is SGHVS and CDR2 is FQNEAQ. The CDR3 is 17 residues long. CDR3: CASSLIASGGAGYEQYF. The CDR3, as DNA: TGTGCCAGCAGCTTAATAGCGAGCGGGGGGGCTGGGTACGAGCAGTACTTC. Using reference TRBV7-8 and TRBJ2-7 for the parts outside the CDR3, the full variable domain is GAGVSQSPRYKVAKRGQDVALRCDPISGHVSLFWYQQALGQGPEFLTYFQNEAQLDKSGLPSDRFFAERPEGSVSTLKIQRTQQEDSAVYLCASSLIASGGAGYEQYFGPGTRLTVT.